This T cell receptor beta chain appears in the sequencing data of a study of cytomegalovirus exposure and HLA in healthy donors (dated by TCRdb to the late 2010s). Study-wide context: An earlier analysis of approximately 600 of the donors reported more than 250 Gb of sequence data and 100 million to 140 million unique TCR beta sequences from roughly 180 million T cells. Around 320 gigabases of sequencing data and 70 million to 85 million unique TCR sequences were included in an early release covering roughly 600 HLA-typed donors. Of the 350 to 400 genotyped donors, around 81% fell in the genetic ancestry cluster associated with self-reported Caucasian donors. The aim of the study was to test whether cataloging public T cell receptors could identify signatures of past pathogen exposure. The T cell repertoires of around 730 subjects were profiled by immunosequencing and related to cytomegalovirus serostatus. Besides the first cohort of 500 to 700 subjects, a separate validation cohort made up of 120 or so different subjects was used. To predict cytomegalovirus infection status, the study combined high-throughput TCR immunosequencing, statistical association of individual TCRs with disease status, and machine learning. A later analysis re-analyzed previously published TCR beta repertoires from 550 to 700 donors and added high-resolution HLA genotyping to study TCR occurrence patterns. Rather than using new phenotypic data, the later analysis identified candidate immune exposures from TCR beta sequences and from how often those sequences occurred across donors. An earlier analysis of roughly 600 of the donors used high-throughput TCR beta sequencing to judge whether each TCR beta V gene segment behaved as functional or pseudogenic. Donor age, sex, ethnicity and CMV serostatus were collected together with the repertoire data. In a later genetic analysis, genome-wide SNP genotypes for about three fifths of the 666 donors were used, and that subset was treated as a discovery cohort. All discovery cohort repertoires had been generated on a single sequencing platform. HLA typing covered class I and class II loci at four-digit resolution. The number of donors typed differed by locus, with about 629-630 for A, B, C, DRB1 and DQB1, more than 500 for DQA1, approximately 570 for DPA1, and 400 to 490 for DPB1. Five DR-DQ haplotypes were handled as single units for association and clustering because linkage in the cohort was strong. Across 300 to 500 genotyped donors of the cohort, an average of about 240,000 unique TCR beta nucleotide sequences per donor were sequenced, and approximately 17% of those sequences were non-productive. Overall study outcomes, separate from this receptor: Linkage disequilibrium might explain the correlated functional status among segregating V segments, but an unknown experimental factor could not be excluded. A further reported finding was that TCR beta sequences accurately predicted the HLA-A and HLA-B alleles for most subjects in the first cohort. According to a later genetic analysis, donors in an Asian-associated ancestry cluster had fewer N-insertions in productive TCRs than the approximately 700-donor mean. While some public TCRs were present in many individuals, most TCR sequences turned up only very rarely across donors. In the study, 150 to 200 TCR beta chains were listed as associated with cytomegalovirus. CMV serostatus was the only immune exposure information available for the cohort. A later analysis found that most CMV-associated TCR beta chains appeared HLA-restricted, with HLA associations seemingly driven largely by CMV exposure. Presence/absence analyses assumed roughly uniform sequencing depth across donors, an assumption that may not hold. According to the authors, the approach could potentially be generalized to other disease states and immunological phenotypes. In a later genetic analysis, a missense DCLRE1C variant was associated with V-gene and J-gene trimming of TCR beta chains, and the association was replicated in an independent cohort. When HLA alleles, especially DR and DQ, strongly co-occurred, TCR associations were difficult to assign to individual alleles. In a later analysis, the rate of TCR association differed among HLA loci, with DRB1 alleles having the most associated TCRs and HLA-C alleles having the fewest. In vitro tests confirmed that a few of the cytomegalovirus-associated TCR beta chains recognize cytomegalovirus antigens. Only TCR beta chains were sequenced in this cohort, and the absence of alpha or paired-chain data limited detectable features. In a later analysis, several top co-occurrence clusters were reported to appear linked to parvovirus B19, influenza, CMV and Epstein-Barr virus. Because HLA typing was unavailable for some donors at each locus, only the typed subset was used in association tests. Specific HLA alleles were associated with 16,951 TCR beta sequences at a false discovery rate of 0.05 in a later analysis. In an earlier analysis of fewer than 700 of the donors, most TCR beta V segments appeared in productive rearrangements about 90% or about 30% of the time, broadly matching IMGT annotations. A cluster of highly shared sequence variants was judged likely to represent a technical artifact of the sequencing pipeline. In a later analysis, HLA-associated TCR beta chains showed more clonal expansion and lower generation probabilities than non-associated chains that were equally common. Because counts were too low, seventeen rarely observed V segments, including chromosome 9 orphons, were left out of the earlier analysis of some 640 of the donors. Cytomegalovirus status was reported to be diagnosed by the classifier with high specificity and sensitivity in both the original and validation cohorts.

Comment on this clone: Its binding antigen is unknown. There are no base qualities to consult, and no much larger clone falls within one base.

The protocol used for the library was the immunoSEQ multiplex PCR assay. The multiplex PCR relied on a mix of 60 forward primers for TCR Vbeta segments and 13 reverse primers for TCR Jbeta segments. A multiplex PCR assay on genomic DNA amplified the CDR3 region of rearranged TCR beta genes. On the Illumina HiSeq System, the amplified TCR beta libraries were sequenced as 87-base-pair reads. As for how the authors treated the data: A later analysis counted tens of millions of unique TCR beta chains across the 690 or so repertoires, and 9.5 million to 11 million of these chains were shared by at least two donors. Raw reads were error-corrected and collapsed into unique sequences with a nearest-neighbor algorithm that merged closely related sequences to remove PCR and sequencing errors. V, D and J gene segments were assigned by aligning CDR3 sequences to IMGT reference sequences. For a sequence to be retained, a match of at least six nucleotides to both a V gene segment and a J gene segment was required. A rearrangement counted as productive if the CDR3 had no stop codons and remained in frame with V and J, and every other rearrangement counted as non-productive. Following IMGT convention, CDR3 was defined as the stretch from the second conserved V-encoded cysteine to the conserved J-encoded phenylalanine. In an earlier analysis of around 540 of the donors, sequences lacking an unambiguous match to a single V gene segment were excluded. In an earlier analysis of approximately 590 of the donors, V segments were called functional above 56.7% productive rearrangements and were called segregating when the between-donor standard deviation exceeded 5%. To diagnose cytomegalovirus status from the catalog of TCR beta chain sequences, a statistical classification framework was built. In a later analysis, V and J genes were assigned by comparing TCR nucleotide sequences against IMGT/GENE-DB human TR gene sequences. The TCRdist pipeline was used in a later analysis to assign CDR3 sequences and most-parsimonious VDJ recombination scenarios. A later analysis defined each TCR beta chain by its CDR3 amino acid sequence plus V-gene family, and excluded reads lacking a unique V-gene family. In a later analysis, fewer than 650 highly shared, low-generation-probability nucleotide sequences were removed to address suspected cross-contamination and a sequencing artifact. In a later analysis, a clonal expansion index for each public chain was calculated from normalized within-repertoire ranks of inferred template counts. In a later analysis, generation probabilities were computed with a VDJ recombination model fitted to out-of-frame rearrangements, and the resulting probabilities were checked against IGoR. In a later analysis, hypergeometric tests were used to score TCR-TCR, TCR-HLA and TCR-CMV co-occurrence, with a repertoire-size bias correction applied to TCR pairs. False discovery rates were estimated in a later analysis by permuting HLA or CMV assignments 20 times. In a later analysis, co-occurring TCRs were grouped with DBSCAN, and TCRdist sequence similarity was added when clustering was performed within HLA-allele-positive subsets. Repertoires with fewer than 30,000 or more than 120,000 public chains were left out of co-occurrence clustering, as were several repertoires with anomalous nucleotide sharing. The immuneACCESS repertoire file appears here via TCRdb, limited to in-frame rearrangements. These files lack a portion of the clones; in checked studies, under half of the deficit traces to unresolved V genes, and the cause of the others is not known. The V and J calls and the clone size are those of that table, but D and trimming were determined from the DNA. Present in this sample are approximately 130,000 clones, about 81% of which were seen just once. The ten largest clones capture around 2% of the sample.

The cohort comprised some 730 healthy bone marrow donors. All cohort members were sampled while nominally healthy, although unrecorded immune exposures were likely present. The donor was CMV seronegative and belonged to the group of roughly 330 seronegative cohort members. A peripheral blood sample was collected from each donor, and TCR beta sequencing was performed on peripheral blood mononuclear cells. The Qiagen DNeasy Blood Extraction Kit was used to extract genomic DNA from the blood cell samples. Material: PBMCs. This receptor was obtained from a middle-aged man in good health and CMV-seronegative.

The bases are TGCGCCAGCAGCTCACTAGCGGGGGTCACCGGGGAGCTGTTTTTT. Protein translation: CASSSLAGVTGELFF. The V and J segments used are TRBV5-1 and TRBJ2-2, and TRBD2 matches 11 of the central bases. CDR1 is given as SGHRS and CDR2 as YFSETQ, both from the germline V gene. V loses 3 bases at its end and J loses 4 bases; junction bases beyond the gene matches: 2. The CDR3, cysteine through phenylalanine, is 15 amino acids long. The entry retains the CDR3 DNA only, 45 bases that are in frame from base 1.